This T cell receptor beta chain came from a study of OX40 agonist ivuxolimab in advanced cancers. Assay used: immunoSEQ multiplex PCR; TCRdb lists only in-frame clones, some missing. The table lists tens of thousands of clones, around 90% of them singletons. Trimming stripped 7 bases from V and 3 bases from J, with 12 bases between. The length of the CDR3 is 14 residues. The V gene's germline CDR1 is SGHTA and CDR2 FQGTGA. The chain is built from TRBV7-3 and TRBJ2-2; D not resolved. This TCR was sampled from an adult with an advanced solid tumor such as melanoma, head and neck, liver or kidney cancer. The source was CD4+ or CD8+ T cells sorted from blood, collected in a trial of the OX40 agonist ivuxolimab. CDR3: CASTKGTYTGELFF. The CDR3 bases are TGTGCCAGCACCAAGGGAACTTACACCGGGGAGCTGTTTTTT.